Listed here are 9 T cell receptor beta chains from one sample, sequenced in a study of shared clonotypes between healthy human individuals. Libraries were prepared by immunoSEQ multiplex PCR; TCRdb keeps only in-frame clonotypes and omits some of them. The sample consists of around 1.6 million clones, under 99% of them appearing once. Sample: naive CD4+ T cells sorted from blood. Indicated subset: CD45RA+ positively selected. The receptors shown here come from a man aged 25-45 years in good health.

This chain uses TRBV30 with TRBJ2-2, with 8 positions matching TRBD2. V lost 0 bases, J lost 11 bases, and 8 bases stayed unmatched. Germline CDR1 is GTSNPN and CDR2 is SVGIG (reference sequence). The CDR3 totals 14 residues. The CDR3: CAWSVLAGSRELFF. In nucleotides, the CDR3 is TGTGCCTGGAGTGTCCTAGCGGGTTCGAGAGAGCTGTTTTTT.

This chain connects TRBV7-9 to TRBJ1-1; 8 nucleotides align to TRBD1. V lost 1 base to trimming and J lost 5 bases; unmatched junction nucleotides: 6. Germline V gene sequence: CDR1 SEHNR, CDR2 FQNEAQ (reference sequence). The CDR3 spans 15 residues. CDR3 DNA: TGTGCCAGCAGCTTAGACGACAGGGGTTGGACTGAAGCTTTCTTT. Translating gives CASSLDDRGWTEAFF.

This chain joins TRBV5-4 and TRBJ2-7; 9 bases line up with TRBD1. Germline V CDR1 and CDR2: SGHNT, YYREEE (reference sequence). The CDR3 has 15 residues. V was clipped by 3 bases and J by 2 bases; unmatched bases: 6. CDR3 DNA sequence: TGTGCCAGCAGCTCCCCGGGACAGGGCACCTACGAGCAGTACTTC. This codes for CASSSPGQGTYEQYF. The whole variable domain, filled in from reference TRBV5-4 and TRBJ2-7, reads ETGVTQSPTHLIKTRGQQVTLRCSSQSGHNTVSWYQQALGQGPQFIFQYYREEENGRGNFPPRFSGLQFPNYSSELNVNALELDDSALYLCASSSPGQGTYEQYFGPGTRLTVT.

The chain joins TRBV18 to TRBJ1-4, with 7 bases fitting TRBD1. CDR1 and CDR2 from the germline V gene are KGHSH and LQKENI. V shed 1 base, J shed 5 bases, and the junction held 4 bases outside the gene matches. This CDR3 is 15 amino acids long. The CDR3: CASSPRQGVNEKLFF. DNA of the CDR3: TGTGCCAGCTCACCACGGCAGGGGGTGAATGAAAAACTGTTTTTT.

The genes are TRBV5-8 and TRBJ2-4; the match to TRBD2 covers 8 bases. With 0 bases clipped from V and 8 bases from J, the junction kept 7 bases outside the gene matches. Germline-derived CDR1 and CDR2 are SGHTS and YDEGEE. The CDR3 runs to 15 residues. The CDR3 loop reads CASSLEGTRGHIQYF. The CDR3 coding sequence is TGTGCCAGCAGCTTGGAAGGGACTAGGGGACACATTCAGTACTTC.

CDR3 sequence: CASSLDRAETQYF. The CDR3 nucleotides are TGTGCCAGCAGCTTAGACAGGGCTGAGACCCAGTACTTC. This chain uses TRBV7-6 with TRBJ2-5, with TRBD1 as a possible D gene (6 bases). The germline CDR1 and CDR2 sequences are SGHVS and FNYEAQ. The CDR3 totals 13 residues. V was trimmed by 1 base and J by 5 bases, leaving 8 bases between them.

V gene TRBV6-4 combines with J gene TRBJ1-2; weak D call: TRBD1 (6 bases). The germline CDR1 and CDR2 sequences are MRHNA and SNTAGT. CDR3 length: 15 residues. V lost 3 bases and J lost 6, with 17 bases in between. The CDR3 DNA sequence: TGTGCCAGCAGTGAACAGGGTTTTCCCTTCAATGGCTACACCTTC. This encodes CASSEQGFPFNGYTF.

V usage is TRBV5-1 and J usage is TRBJ2-3; D is undetermined. CDR3 length: 15 residues. CDR1 and CDR2 from the germline V gene are SGHRS and YFSETQ. Deletions cut 4 bases from V and 1 base from J, with 13 bases between. CDR3 coding DNA: TGCGCCAGCAGCATAACTACCCTGGGCACAGATACGCAGTATTTT. Its protein is CASSITTLGTDTQYF. The full variable domain, with the rest looked up from reference TRBV5-1 and TRBJ2-3, is KAGVTQTPRYLIKTRGQQVTLSCSPISGHRSVSWYQQTPGQGLQFLFEYFSETQRNKGNFPGRFSGRQFSNSRSEMNVSTLELGDSALYLCASSITTLGTDTQYFGPGTRLTVL.

The chain is built from TRBV7-2 and TRBJ2-7; 9 bases fit TRBD2. V lost 1 base and J lost 3; bases outside the gene matches: 4. Germline V gene data show CDR1 as SGHTA and CDR2 as FQGNSA. There are 15 residues in the CDR3. The CDR3 region has the DNA TGTGCCAGCAGCTTAGGCGGGAGGGCCAGCTACGAGCAGTACTTC. This sequence encodes CASSLGGRASYEQYF.